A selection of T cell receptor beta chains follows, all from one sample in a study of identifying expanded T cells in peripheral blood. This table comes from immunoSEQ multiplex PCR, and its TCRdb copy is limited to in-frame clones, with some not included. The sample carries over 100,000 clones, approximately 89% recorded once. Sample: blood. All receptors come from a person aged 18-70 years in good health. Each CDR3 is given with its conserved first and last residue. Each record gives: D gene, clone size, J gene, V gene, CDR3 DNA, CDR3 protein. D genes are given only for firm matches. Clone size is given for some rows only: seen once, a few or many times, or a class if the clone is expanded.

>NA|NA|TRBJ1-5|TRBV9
TGTGCCAGCAGCGTAGACCCGGGAAATCAGCCCCAGCATTTT
CASSVDPGNQPQHF
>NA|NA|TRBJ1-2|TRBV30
TGTGCGGTGCGAAGGAGCCCAGATAACTATGGCTACACCTTC
CAVRRSPDNYGYTF
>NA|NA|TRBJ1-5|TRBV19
TGTGCCAGTAAGGAATTGGGACAAGAGGAGCCCCAGCATTTT
CASKELGQEEPQHF
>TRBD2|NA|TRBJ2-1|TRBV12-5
TGTGCTAGTGGTTTGGTACTTGGACTAGCGGGAAACAATGAGCAGTTCTTC
CASGLVLGLAGNNEQFF
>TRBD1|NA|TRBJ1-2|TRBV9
TGTGCCAGCAGCGTAACGGGACAGGGAGACTATGGCTACACCTTC
CASSVTGQGDYGYTF
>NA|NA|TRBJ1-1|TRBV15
TGTGCCACCAGCATCGGACGGGGTACTGAAGCTTTCTTT
CATSIGRGTEAFF
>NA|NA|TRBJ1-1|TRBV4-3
TGCGCCAGCAGCCAAAATGTGGACACCGGCAACACTGAAGCTTTCTTT
CASSQNVDTGNTEAFF
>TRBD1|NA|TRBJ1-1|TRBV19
TGTGCCAGTACTACGGGACAGGGGAGGACTGAAGCTTTCTTT
CASTTGQGRTEAFF
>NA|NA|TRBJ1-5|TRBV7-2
TGTGCCAGCAGCTTAGAGTGGGACATCCTACGATCCCAGCATTTT
CASSLEWDILRSQHF
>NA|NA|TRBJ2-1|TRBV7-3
TGTGCCAGCAGCTCAAAAGGTGAGCAGTTCTTC
CASSSKGEQFF
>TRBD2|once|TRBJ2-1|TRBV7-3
TGTGCCAGCAGCTCGACTAGCGGGGGTATCTATGAGCAGTTCTTC
CASSSTSGGIYEQFF
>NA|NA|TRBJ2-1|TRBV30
TGTGCCTGGACCACTGTCGGCGTCTGGTTCTTC
CAWTTVGVWFF
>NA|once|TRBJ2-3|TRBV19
TGTGCCAGTCAGGGGGCCCTAGCGGGCACAGATACGCAGTATTTT
CASQGALAGTDTQYF
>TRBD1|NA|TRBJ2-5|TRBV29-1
TGCAGCGCTGAGCCTGGACAGGGAAGAGAGACCCAGTACTTC
CSAEPGQGRETQYF
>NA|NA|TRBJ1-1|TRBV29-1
TGCAGCGTTGTGGGCCGGGTGGTAGCTTTCTTT
CSVVGRVVAFF
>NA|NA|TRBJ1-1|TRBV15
TGTGCCACCAGCAGAGATCTCAACACTGAAGCTTTCTTT
CATSRDLNTEAFF
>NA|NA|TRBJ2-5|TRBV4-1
TGCGCCAGCAGCCAAGAAGAATGGCGAGAGACCCAGTACTTC
CASSQEEWRETQYF
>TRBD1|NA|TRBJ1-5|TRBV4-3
TGCGCCAGCAGCCAAGAACACAGGGGCCGCAATCAGCCCCAGCATTTT
CASSQEHRGRNQPQHF
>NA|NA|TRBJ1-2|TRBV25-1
TGTGCCAGCAGCGACCTTTTAGCGGAGGGCTACACCTTC
CASSDLLAEGYTF
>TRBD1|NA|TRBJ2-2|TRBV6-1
TGTGCCAGCTACCGACAGGGGAACACCGGGGAGCTGTTTTTT
CASYRQGNTGELFF
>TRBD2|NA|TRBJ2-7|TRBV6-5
TGTGCCAGCAGTTCCGCGGGGGGCCCGTACTACGAGCAGTACTTC
CASSSAGGPYYEQYF
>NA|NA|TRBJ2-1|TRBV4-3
TGCGCCAGCAGCCAACAAACAGGACGCGAGCAGTTCTTC
CASSQQTGREQFF
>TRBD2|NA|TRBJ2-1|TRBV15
TGTGCCACCAGCACCTTGGGACTATTATCGTACAATGAGCAGTTCTTC
CATSTLGLLSYNEQFF
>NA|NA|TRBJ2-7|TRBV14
TGTGCCAGCAGCCAAAGTGATCCGGGGGCTTACGAGCAGTACTTC
CASSQSDPGAYEQYF
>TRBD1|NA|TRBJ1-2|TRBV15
TGTGCCACCAACCGGGACAGGGGCTATGGCTACACCTTC
CATNRDRGYGYTF
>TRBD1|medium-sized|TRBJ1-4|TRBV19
TGTGCCAGTAGGACCGGACAGGGGATTGAAAAACTGTTTTTT
CASRTGQGIEKLFF
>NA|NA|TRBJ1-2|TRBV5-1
TGCGCCAGCAGCTTGGGGACGTCGAACTATGGCTACACCTTC
CASSLGTSNYGYTF
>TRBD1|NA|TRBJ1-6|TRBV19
TGTGCCAGTAAACGAAATTTCGGGACAGGGGGCGCGGATAATTCACCCCTCCACTTT
CASKRNFGTGGADNSPLHF
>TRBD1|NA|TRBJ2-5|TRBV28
TGTGCCAGCAGTGGGACAGGGGCGGCCCAAGAGACCCAGTACTTC
CASSGTGAAQETQYF
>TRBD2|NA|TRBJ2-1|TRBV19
TGTGCCAGTACCAATGTAGGGACTAACTCCAATGAGCAGTTCTTC
CASTNVGTNSNEQFF
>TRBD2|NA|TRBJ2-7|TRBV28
TGTGCCAGCAGACCAAGCGGGAGTACGGGCTCCGAGCAGTACTTC
CASRPSGSTGSEQYF
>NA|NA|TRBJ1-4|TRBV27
TGTGCCAGCAGGACGGGAGTTTCTAATGAAAAACTGTTTTTT
CASRTGVSNEKLFF
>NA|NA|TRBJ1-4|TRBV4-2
TGTGCCAGCAGCCAAGAGCCCCGAGGGGGAAAACTGTTTTTT
CASSQEPRGGKLFF
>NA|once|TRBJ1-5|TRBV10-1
TGCGCCCGGACTGACTTACATAGCAATCAGCCCCAGCATTTT
CARTDLHSNQPQHF
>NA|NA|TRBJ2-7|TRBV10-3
TGTGCCATCACCCAAGGGGCCTCCGGGCTCGAGCAGTACTTC
CAITQGASGLEQYF
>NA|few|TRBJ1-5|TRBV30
TGTGCCTGGAGTGGGGACCGAGATCAGCCCCAGCATTTT
CAWSGDRDQPQHF
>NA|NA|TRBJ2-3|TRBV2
TGTGCCAGCAGTGGGGAAGGGACATTCGGGGCCACAGATACGCAGTATTTT
CASSGEGTFGATDTQYF
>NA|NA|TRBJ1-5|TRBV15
TGTGCCACCAGCAGAGATGCCGGCCCCCAGCATTTT
CATSRDAGPQHF
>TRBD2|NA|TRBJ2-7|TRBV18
TGTGCCAGCTCCAGTTCGGGGGGTTTTGAGCAGTACTTC
CASSSSGGFEQYF
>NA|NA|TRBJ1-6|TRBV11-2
TGTGCCAGCAGGGAGGGACCCCCACCCCTCCACTTT
CASREGPPPLHF
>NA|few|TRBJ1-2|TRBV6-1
TGTGCCAGCAGTGAGTTGGACAGTTCGTCTAACTATGGCTACACCTTC
CASSELDSSSNYGYTF
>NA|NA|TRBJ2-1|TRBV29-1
TGCAGCCCATTATTGGGTCCAAGCCTTAACAATGAGCAGTTCTTC
CSPLLGPSLNNEQFF
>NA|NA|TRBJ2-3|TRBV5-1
TGCGCCAGCAGCTTGGGTCGGGGTTTGTCAGATACGCAGTATTTT
CASSLGRGLSDTQYF
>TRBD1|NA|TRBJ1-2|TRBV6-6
TGTGCCAGCACCAGGACAGGGAACTATGGCTACACCTTC
CASTRTGNYGYTF
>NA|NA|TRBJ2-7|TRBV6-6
TGTGCCAGCAGCCGATCGGTAGAAGGCTACGAGCAGTACTTC
CASSRSVEGYEQYF
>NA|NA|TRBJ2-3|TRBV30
TGTGCCTGGAGTGTAGAAGCTACGCAGTATTTT
CAWSVEATQYF
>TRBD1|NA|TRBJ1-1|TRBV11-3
TGTGCCAGCAGCTGGACAGGGGGCACGAACACTGAAGCTTTCTTT
CASSWTGGTNTEAFF
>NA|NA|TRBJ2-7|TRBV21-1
TGTGCCAGCAGCAACCACCTCCAGGACAGTTCCTACGAGCAGTACTTC
CASSNHLQDSSYEQYF
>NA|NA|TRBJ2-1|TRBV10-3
TGTGCCATCAGTGACATGGGGGTGGGTTACAATGAGCAGTTCTTC
CAISDMGVGYNEQFF
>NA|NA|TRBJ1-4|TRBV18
TGTGCCAGCTCACCAGGGGCTAATGAAAAACTGTTTTTT
CASSPGANEKLFF
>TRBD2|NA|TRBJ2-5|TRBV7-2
TGTGCCAGCAGCTTAAGACTAGCGGGGGCCTTCCAAGAGACCCAGTACTTC
CASSLRLAGAFQETQYF